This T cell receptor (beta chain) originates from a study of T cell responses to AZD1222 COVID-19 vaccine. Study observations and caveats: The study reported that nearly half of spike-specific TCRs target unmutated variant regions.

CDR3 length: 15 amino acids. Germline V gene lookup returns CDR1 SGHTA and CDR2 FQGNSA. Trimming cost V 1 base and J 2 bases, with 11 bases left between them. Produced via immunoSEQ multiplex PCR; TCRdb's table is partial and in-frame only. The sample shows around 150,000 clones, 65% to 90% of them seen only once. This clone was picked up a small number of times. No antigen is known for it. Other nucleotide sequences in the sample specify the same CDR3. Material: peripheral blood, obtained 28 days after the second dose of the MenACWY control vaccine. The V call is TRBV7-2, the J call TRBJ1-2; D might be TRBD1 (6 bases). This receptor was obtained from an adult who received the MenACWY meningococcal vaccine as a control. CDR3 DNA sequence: TGTGCCAGCAGCTTAGATAATAGGGGGAACTATGGCTACACCTTC. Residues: CASSLDNRGNYGYTF.